This T cell receptor beta chain appears in the sequencing data of a study of cytomegalovirus exposure and HLA in healthy donors. General observations from the study: One cluster of highly shared sequence variants probably arose as a sequencing artifact.

For this clone: Its target is unknown.

13 Jbeta primers and 60 Vbeta primers were used for the PCR. This table comes from immunoSEQ multiplex PCR, and its TCRdb copy is limited to in-frame clones, with some not included. Counted here are roughly 180,000 clones, about four fifths occurring once; the ten biggest clones make up over 1.5%. The trim removed 1 base at V and 2 bases at J, leaving 9 bases unmatched. CDR3 length equals 17 residues. Germline V gene data show CDR1 as SGHAT and CDR2 as FQNNGV. Sequenced sample: PBMCs. This TCR came from a girl aged 10 to 17 in good health and CMV-seropositive. The chain combines TRBV11-2 with TRBJ2-7, with 9 bases lining up with TRBD2. CDR3 residues: CASSLASGGPLTYEQYF. The CDR3 DNA is TGTGCCAGCAGCTTAGCCAGCGGGGGGCCTCTGACCTACGAGCAGTACTTC.